This T cell receptor beta chain was captured in a study of CXCR3-negative and CXCR3-positive naive CD8 T cells. Study-level background: About 150 million TRB reads in total, about 1.5 +/- 0.3 million per library.

Comments on this clonotype: What it recognizes is unknown.

Findings of the study overall: TRBV-TRBJ usage was similar across naive CXCR3 subsets but distinct in memory cells.

At 300,000 to 350,000 cells each, triplicate sorts were carried out for each CD8+ T cell subset. TRB cDNA was prepared as libraries by UMI-labeled 5' RACE. TCRdb processed the 5' RACE reads again and assigns one entry to each CDR3 protein, with no DNA. The listing records roughly 48,000 distinct CDR3 sequences. Germline V lookup: CDR1 SEHNR, CDR2 FQNEAQ (reference sequence). The CDR3 runs 13 residues. The clonotype originates from a human donor in good health. Some clones in this sample may be carry-over from other donors' samples. The rearrangement links TRBV7-9 to TRBJ2-7; TCRdb calls TRBD1, which cannot be checked without DNA. The specimen sequenced was memory CD8+ T cells from blood. CDR3 amino acids: CASSGPGVYEQYF.